The 24 T cell receptor beta chains in this list originate from one sample, sequenced in a study of blood T cell repertoires in COVID-19. Sequencing used immunoSEQ multiplex PCR; TCRdb keeps in-frame clones, though not all of them. There are roughly 120,000 clones in the sample; approximately 90% occur only once, and approximately 1.9% lies in the top ten. Sequences were obtained from peripheral blood. These receptors all stem from a human donor with active COVID-19. The donor label of this sample is uncertain.

The chain carries TRBV7-8 and TRBJ2-1; D may be TRBD2 (5 bases). The CDR3 extends over 15 amino acids. Per the germline V gene, CDR1 is SGHVS and CDR2 is FQNEAQ. Deletions cut 7 bases from V and 8 bases from J, with 21 bases between. CDR3 sequence reads: CASTGIVGITDEQFF. In nucleotides, the CDR3 is TGTGCCAGCACCGGGATAGTGGGTATTACAGATGAGCAGTTCTTC.

The chain employs TRBV2 and TRBJ1-2, with D possibly matching TRBD1 (6 bases). The CDR3 runs 13 residues. The V and J ends lost 6 bases and 2 bases respectively, with 10 bases between them. CDR1 and CDR2 from the germline V gene are SNHLY and FYNNEI. CDR3 sequence reads: CASRPGTNYGYTF. The CDR3 nucleotides read TGTGCCAGCAGACCAGGGACAAACTATGGCTACACCTTC.

The chain carries TRBV27 and TRBJ1-5, with TRBD1 matching over 8 bases. Per germline, CDR1 MNHEY and CDR2 SMNVEV (reference sequence). Trimming cost V 11 bases and J 4 bases; bases outside gene matches: 10. CDR3 length equals 14 residues. The DNA for the CDR3 is TGTGCCTCAGACCGGACAGGGCTTAATCAGCCCCAGCATTTT. This encodes CASDRTGLNQPQHF.

V usage is TRBV28 and J usage is TRBJ1-5, with D possibly TRBD1 on 5 matching bases. CDR3 length: 17 amino acids. V was clipped by 1 base and J by 1 base, with 14 bases between them. Germline V gene data show CDR1 as MDHEN and CDR2 as SYDVKM. The CDR3 DNA follows: TGTGCCAGCAGTTTATCAGGGAGGTGGATGAGCAATCAGCCCCAGCATTTT. Residues: CASSLSGRWMSNQPQHF.

The chain is built from TRBV19 and TRBJ1-4, with D perhaps TRBD1 (5 bases). The V gene lost 5 bases and the J gene lost 6 bases, with 13 bases spanning the gap. The CDR3 has 14 residues. CDR1 is LNHDA, CDR2 SQIVND, per germline (reference sequence). CDR3 nucleotide sequence: TGTGCCAGTAGTGACGGCAGGGCGCATGAAAAACTGTTTTTT. Amino acid sequence: CASSDGRAHEKLFF.

V and J are TRBV20-1 and TRBJ1-2; D possibly corresponds to TRBD1 (5 bases). Trimming left V 3 bases short and J 6 bases short, with 17 bases between. Germline-derived CDR1 and CDR2 are DFQATT and SNEGSKA (reference sequence). There are 14 residues in the CDR3. The CDR3 region is CSASLPGSPHGYTF. As DNA, the CDR3 is TGCAGTGCTAGTTTGCCAGGGTCGCCCCATGGCTACACCTTC.

The chain has TRBV30 and TRBJ2-7, with D possibly matching TRBD1 (5 bases). Germline CDR1 GTSNPN, CDR2 SVGIG (reference sequence). V lost 2 bases and J 2 bases, leaving 10 bases between the germline ends. The CDR3 consists of 13 residues. CDR3 DNA sequence: TGTGCCTGGAGTTCAGGGCCTACCTACGAGCAGTACTTC. This translates into CAWSSGPTYEQYF.

This clone was detected a few times. The V and J genes are TRBV28 and TRBJ1-6, with 9 bases fitting TRBD1. The CDR3 consists of 13 residues. Per the germline V gene, CDR1 is MDHEN and CDR2 is SYDVKM. Losses at the gene ends were 5 bases for V and 9 bases for J; bases not matched to a gene: 2. The CDR3 DNA reads as TGTGCCAGCAGTGAGGACAGGGGTTCACCCCTCCACTTT. Protein product: CASSEDRGSPLHF.

This clone was seen more than once but under ten times. The chain is built from TRBV14 and TRBJ2-7, with D perhaps matching TRBD1 (5 bases). CDR3 length: 13 residues. The V gene's germline CDR1 is SGHDN and CDR2 FVKESK. V was shortened by 4 bases and J by 7 bases, with 14 bases between the two germline ends. CDR3 in DNA: TGTGCCAGCAGCCCAAGGGGTCCGCGGGAGCAGTACTTC. Its translation is CASSPRGPREQYF. Full variable domain (remainder filled in from reference TRBV14 and TRBJ2-7): EAGVTQFPSHSVIEKGQTVTLRCDPISGHDNLYWYRRVMGKEIKFLLHFVKESKQDESGMPNNRFLAERTGGTYSTLKVQPAELEDSGVYFCASSPRGPREQYFGPGTRLTVT.

V gene TRBV7-2 combines with J gene TRBJ1-6; 11 bases fit TRBD1. The germline V gene has CDR1 SGHTA and CDR2 FQGNSA. The CDR3 loop spans 16 amino acids. J lost 9 bases, V lost 5 bases, and 9 bases had no gene match. CDR3 nucleotides: TGTGCCAGCAGCACCCGGGACAGGGGGTCACGTTCACCCCTCCACTTT. Translation: CASSTRDRGSRSPLHF.

The rearrangement joins TRBV2 to TRBJ2-7; D is undetermined. Germline CDR1 reads SNHLY; CDR2 reads FYNNEI. The germline V and J ends were trimmed by 3 bases and 9 bases, with 12 bases remaining between them. The CDR3 has 12 amino acids. Here the CDR3 reads CASSDDSKRQYF. Here the CDR3 DNA reads TGTGCCAGCAGTGATGATAGTAAGAGGCAGTACTTC.

The chain employs TRBV27 and TRBJ2-5; D is perhaps TRBD2 (5 bases). The germline CDR1 and CDR2 sequences are MNHEY and SMNVEV (reference sequence). The CDR3 totals 16 residues. V lost 5 bases, J lost 1 base, and 17 bases lay in between. CDR3 bases: TGTGCCAGCAGTCGCCTGGAGGACCTCCCCCAAGAGACCCAGTACTTC. Protein: CASSRLEDLPQETQYF.

This clone was recorded only once. The V call is TRBV28, the J call TRBJ2-7; 7 nucleotides match TRBD1. The V and J ends lost 6 bases and 3 bases, in that order; junction bases with no gene match: 11. The V gene's germline CDR1 is MDHEN and CDR2 SYDVKM. This CDR3 has 15 amino acids. CDR3: CASRVTGQANYEQYF. The DNA of the CDR3 is TGTGCCAGCAGAGTCACCGGACAGGCCAACTACGAGCAGTACTTC.

The V call is TRBV14, the J call TRBJ1-1; D is undetermined. Trimming removed 5 bases at V and 0 bases at J, with 7 bases between. The CDR3 runs to 13 residues. Looked up from germline, CDR1 is SGHDN and CDR2 is FVKESK. The CDR3 spells CASSIVLNTEAFF. CDR3 coding DNA: TGTGCCAGCAGCATAGTACTGAACACTGAAGCTTTCTTT.

The V call is TRBV6-4, the J call TRBJ1-2, with D possibly being TRBD1 (6 bases). The V gene lost 6 bases and the J gene lost 8 bases, with 22 bases spanning the gap. Germline V gene lookup returns CDR1 MRHNA and CDR2 SNTAGT. The CDR3 length is 15 residues. CDR3 DNA: TGTGCCAGCAGCCAAAATGAGGGGGGGTTAGGAGGCTACACCTTC. This sequence encodes CASSQNEGGLGGYTF.

The rearrangement joins TRBV5-3 to TRBJ1-5, with 11 bases matching TRBD1. TRBV5-3 is an open reading frame, and its role is uncertain. V was clipped by 6 bases and J by 7 bases; unmatched bases: 9. The CDR3 spans 15 residues. The CDR3, as DNA: TGTGCCAGAAATACGGACAGGGGGCACGACCAGCCCCAGCATTTT. This translates into CARNTDRGHDQPQHF.

The gene calls are TRBV7-9 and TRBJ1-1; D not certain. V lost 5 bases and J lost 3, with 13 bases in between. Per the germline V gene, CDR1 is SEHNR and CDR2 is FQNEAQ (reference sequence). CDR3 length: 14 amino acids. The CDR3 DNA sequence: TGTGCCAGCAGCCCATTGGGCGGGGACACTGAAGCTTTCTTT. This sequence encodes CASSPLGGDTEAFF.

This chain connects TRBV14 to TRBJ1-2; tentative D call: TRBD1 (5 bases). With 6 bases removed from V and 3 bases from J, the gap between germline ends came to 8 bases. The CDR3 covers 12 residues. The germline gives CDR1 SGHDN, CDR2 FVKESK. CDR3 DNA: TGTGCCAGCAGTACAGGTTACTATGGCTACACCTTC. Encoded protein: CASSTGYYGYTF.

The rearrangement uses TRBV5-5 and TRBJ1-1, with D possibly being TRBD1 (5 bases). Germline CDR1 reads SGHKS; CDR2 reads YYEKEE (reference sequence). CDR3 size: 17 residues. Trimming took off 0 bases at V and 0 bases at J, with 15 bases between the two ends. As DNA, the CDR3 is TGTGCCAGCAGCTTGGATGAGACAGCTCCCCTGAACACTGAAGCTTTCTTT. It translates to CASSLDETAPLNTEAFF.

The chain couples TRBV5-1 to TRBJ2-1; 11 nucleotides match TRBD2. CDR1 is SGHRS and CDR2 is YFSETQ in the germline V gene. The CDR3 contains 17 residues. The V gene end was trimmed by 3 bases and the J gene end by 0 bases; junction bases not matched to a gene: 5. CDR3 sequence (DNA): TGCGCCAGCAGCTCTAGCGGGGGGCTCAGCTCCTACAATGAGCAGTTCTTC. This gives the protein CASSSSGGLSSYNEQFF. Drawing the rest from reference TRBV5-1 and TRBJ2-1, the complete variable domain is KAGVTQTPRYLIKTRGQQVTLSCSPISGHRSVSWYQQTPGQGLQFLFEYFSETQRNKGNFPGRFSGRQFSNSRSEMNVSTLELGDSALYLCASSSSGGLSSYNEQFFGPGTRLTVL.

This clone occurred once. The CDR3 coding sequence is TGTGCCAGCAGTGAAGTCCCGGGACTTCCCCTCATAGCCAAAAACATTCAGTACTTC. Translated: CASSEVPGLPLIAKNIQYF. The V gene is TRBV2, the J gene TRBJ2-4; D is possibly TRBD2 (6 bases). Trimming took 1 base from V and 0 from J, leaving 19 bases between them. Germline CDR1 is SNHLY and CDR2 is FYNNEI. This CDR3 is built from 19 residues.

The chain joins TRBV5-4 to TRBJ2-7, with TRBD1 identical over 9 bases. There are 13 residues in the CDR3. Germline CDR1 reads SGHNT; CDR2 reads YYREEE (reference sequence). The trim removed 4 bases at V and 5 bases at J, leaving 4 bases unmatched. The CDR3 is CASSAGQGHEQYF. CDR3 nucleotide sequence: TGTGCCAGCAGCGCGGGACAGGGCCACGAGCAGTACTTC.

The rearrangement joins TRBV7-9 to TRBJ2-3; 7 positions match TRBD2. The germline V gene has CDR1 SEHNR and CDR2 FQNEAQ (reference sequence). The CDR3 is 15 amino acids. The junction had 3 bases not matched to a gene; V was cut back by 3 bases and J by 0 bases. The CDR3 nucleotides read TGTGCCAGCAGCTTTGAGCGGGGAAGCACAGATACGCAGTATTTT. This gives the protein CASSFERGSTDTQYF.

The chain has TRBV5-5 and TRBJ1-2, with D uncertain. This CDR3 contains 14 residues. V was clipped by 0 bases and J by 4 bases, with 10 bases between them. From germline, CDR1 is SGHKS and CDR2 YYEKEE (reference sequence). CDR3 nucleotides: TGTGCCAGCAGCTTGGATGTCGCGAGCTATGGCTACACCTTC. This gives the protein CASSLDVASYGYTF.